This T cell receptor (beta chain) comes out of a study of cytotoxic CD8 clonotypes in ibrutinib-treated CLL (dated by TCRdb to the early 2020s). Regarding the complete study: In this cohort, around 15 patients were treatment-naive and about a dozen were relapsed/refractory, while 17 to 18 had unmutated IGHV. Partial responses were observed in around 25 patients and complete responses in 2; after a median follow-up of around 68 months, remission was maintained in 15 or so patients and progression was observed in roughly twelve. Response samples were taken after a median of about a year on treatment, ranging from about 6 to 40 months. On average, each sample had 255,043 productive templates and almost 95,000 productive rearrangements. Longitudinal samples were obtainable from about 30% of the roughly 90 participants in the trial. Cryopreserved peripheral blood mononuclear cells were obtained prior to treatment, at the time of response, and at either disease progression or sustained remission. Every remission and progressive disease sample was obtained while ibrutinib was still being received by the patients. The full study reports these points: Lymph node repertoires were not examined, and the timing of sampling was not matched between patients in sustained remission and those whose disease progressed. Baseline clonality was found to be higher than that of age-matched healthy donors and was strongly correlated with circulating CD8+ T-cell counts. An increase in clonality was observed at ibrutinib response, with clonality remaining stable during sustained remission and falling back toward baseline at progression. Public clonotypes were found to be uncommon and were observed to contract or remain stable during treatment; the increase in clonality was shown to reflect expansion of private clonotypes at ibrutinib response.

On a MiSeq, deep resolution sequencing aimed for a depth between 1 in 1 million and 1 in 200,000 T cells, with each clonotype covered approximately 10x on average. The immunoSEQ hsTCRB Kit was used to generate the TCR beta libraries. For the original study's pipeline: ImmunoSEQ Data Assistant and ImmunoSEQ Analyzer were used for data analysis, and V, D and J genes were assigned according to IMGT definitions. Clonality, which ranges from 0 to 1, was calculated as one minus the normalized Shannon entropy of productive rearrangement frequencies. Only overrepresented clonotypes making up at least 0.05% of the repertoire of each patient were included in the public clonotype analysis. Approximately 13 age-matched healthy donor repertoires from immuneACCESS served as clonality controls. The immuneACCESS repertoire file appears here via TCRdb, limited to in-frame rearrangements. These files lack a portion of the clones; in checked studies, under half of the deficit traces to unresolved V genes, and the cause of the others is not known. V, J and clone size derive from that table, while D and trimming were established from the DNA sequence. For this sample the table gives hundreds of thousands of clones, of which under 80% were detected only once. The ten largest account for 15% to 17% of the sample.

The time point label for this specimen denotes: approximately 2 years on ibrutinib. For TCR beta library preparation, about 2 micrograms of genomic DNA were isolated from cryopreserved PBMCs. Longitudinal blood samples from CLL patients on ibrutinib monotherapy were analyzed using high-throughput TCR beta sequencing. The patients were enrolled in a single-center, open-label phase 2 trial of ibrutinib monotherapy. The CDR3, cysteine through phenylalanine, is 15 amino acids long. Only the CDR3 region is kept as DNA, spanning 45 bases read in frame from base 1. V ends up 2 bases short and J 3 bases short, with an unmatched junction base count of 6. CDR1 and CDR2 are drawn from the germline V gene: KGHSH, LQKENI. As for this clone: The antigen this receptor binds is unknown. Base qualities were left out, and no much larger clone turns up one base away.

Recombination linked TRBV18 to TRBJ1-2; a stretch of 7 junction bases matches TRBD1. The clonotype comes from a human donor with chronic lymphocytic leukemia. The input for sequencing was PBMCs, taken after 24 months of ibrutinib treatment. The CDR3 region: CASSPSSGTDYGYTF. The DNA is as follows: TGTGCCAGCTCACCATCTTCCGGGACAGACTATGGCTACACCTTC.